The sequence of this TCR beta chain was determined in a study of vaccination effects on CD4 cells after COVID-19. Across the study: Every participant took two doses of the BNT162b2 or mRNA-1273 vaccine.

When less than 13 days of culture had elapsed, CD4+ T cells were isolated. Comment on this clone: Its antigen is undetermined.

The assay was immunoSEQ multiplex PCR, and TCRdb's table has in-frame clones only and misses some. Of roughly 64,000 clones in the sample, under 80% were seen once. The germline V and J ends were trimmed by 4 bases and 0 bases, with 19 bases remaining between them. Germline CDR1 SGDLS, CDR2 YYNGEE. This CDR3 has 17 residues. Whole-study findings and limits: There was marked clonal contraction among infection- and vaccine-induced clones late after vaccination.

The source was CD4+ T cells from PBMCs cultured without peptide, collected before COVID-19 vaccination. The rearrangement links TRBV9 to TRBJ1-1; D possibly corresponds to TRBD1 (6 bases). The clonotype was recovered from a human donor who had a prior SARS-CoV-2 infection. CDR3 coding DNA: TGTGCCAGCAGCCTGGGGGCAGGGAACATCATGAACACTGAAGCTTTCTTT. It specifies CASSLGAGNIMNTEAFF.